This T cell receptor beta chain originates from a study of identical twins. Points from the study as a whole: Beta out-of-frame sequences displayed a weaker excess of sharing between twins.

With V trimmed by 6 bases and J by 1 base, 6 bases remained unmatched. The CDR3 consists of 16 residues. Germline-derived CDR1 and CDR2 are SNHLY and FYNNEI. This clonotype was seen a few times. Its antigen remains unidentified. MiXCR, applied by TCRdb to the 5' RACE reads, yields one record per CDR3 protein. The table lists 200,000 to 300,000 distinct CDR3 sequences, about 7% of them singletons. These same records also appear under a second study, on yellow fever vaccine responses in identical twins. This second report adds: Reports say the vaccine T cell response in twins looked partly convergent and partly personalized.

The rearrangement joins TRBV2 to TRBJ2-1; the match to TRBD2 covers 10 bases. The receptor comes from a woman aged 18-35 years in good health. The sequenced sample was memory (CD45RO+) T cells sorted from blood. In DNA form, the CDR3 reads TGTGCCAGCAGCGTGCGGACTAGCGGTTCCTACAATGAGCAGTTCTTC. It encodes CASSVRTSGSYNEQFF.